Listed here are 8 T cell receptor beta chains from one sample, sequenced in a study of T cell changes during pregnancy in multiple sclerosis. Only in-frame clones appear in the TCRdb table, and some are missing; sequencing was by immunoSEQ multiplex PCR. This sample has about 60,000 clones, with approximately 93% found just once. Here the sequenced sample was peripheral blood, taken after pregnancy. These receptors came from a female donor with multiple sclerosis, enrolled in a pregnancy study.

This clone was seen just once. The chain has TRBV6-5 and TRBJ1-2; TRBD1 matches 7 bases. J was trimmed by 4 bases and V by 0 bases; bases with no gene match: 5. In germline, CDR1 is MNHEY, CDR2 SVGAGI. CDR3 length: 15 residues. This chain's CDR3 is CASSYSGPGGYGYTF. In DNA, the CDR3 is TGTGCCAGCAGTTACTCAGGCCCAGGGGGCTATGGCTACACCTTC.

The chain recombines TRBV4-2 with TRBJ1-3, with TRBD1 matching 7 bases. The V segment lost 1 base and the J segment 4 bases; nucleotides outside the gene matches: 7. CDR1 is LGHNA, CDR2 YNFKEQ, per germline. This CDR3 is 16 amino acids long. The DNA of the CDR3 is TGTGCCAGCAGCCAAGGACAGGGTGAGGGGGGAAACACCATATATTTT. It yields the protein CASSQGQGEGGNTIYF.

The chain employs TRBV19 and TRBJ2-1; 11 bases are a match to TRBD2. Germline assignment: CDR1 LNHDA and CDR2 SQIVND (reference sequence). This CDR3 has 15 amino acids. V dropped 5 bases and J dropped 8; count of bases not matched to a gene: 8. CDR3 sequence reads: CASSFSSGRWDEQFF. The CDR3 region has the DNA TGTGCCAGTAGTTTCTCTAGCGGGAGGTGGGATGAGCAGTTCTTC.

The CDR3 nucleotides read TGTGCCAGCAGTGATGTTTATGGGTCGCGCAGCGCCTATGGCTACACCTTC. This gives the protein CASSDVYGSRSAYGYTF. The V gene is TRBV2, the J gene TRBJ1-2; D gene unclear. Germline assignment: CDR1 SNHLY and CDR2 FYNNEI. The V end was cut by 3 bases, the J end by 4 bases, with 21 bases between. The CDR3 consists of 17 residues.

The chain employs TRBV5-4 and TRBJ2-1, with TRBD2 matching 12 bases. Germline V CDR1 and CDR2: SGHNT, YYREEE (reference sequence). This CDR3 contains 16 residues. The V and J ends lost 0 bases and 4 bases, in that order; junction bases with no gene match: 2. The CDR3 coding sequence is TGTGCCAGCAGCTTGGGGACTAGCGGGAAATACAATGAGCAGTTCTTC. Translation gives CASSLGTSGKYNEQFF.

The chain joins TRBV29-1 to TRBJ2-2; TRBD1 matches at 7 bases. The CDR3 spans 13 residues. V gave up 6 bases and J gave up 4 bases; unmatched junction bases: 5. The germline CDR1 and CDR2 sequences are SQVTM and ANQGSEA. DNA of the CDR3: TGCAGCGTCGTCGACAGGGCCACCGGGGAGCTGTTTTTT. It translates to CSVVDRATGELFF.

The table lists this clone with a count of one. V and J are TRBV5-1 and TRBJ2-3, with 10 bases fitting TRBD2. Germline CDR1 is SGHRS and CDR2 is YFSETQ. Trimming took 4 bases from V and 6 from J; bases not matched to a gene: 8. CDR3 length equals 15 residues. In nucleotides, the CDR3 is TGCGCCAGCAGCCGGGGCTCTAGCGGGAGCGATACGCAGTATTTT. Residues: CASSRGSSGSDTQYF.

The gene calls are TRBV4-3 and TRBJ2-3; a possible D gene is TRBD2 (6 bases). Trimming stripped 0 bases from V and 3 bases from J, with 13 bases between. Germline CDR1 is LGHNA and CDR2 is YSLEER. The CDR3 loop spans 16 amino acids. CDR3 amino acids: CASSQDFAGTTDTQYF. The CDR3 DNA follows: TGCGCCAGCAGCCAAGACTTCGCGGGAACGACAGATACGCAGTATTTT.